The sample holds a few counts of the clone carrying this T cell receptor (beta chain). As originally analysed: It was from reference gene primer amplification that nucleated cell counts were estimated. Sequencing used immunoSEQ multiplex PCR; TCRdb keeps in-frame clones, though not all of them. V and J calls and clone size follow that table, whereas D and trimming were derived from the DNA. The sample holds a few hundred thousand clones, 86% seen once. These data originate in a study of blood T cell repertoires in COVID-19. Study-level information: The origin of the acute and convalescent COVID-19 samples was the United States, Italy and Spain. From T cells, B-cell-depleted T cells, or PBMCs came the material, which was cDNA or gDNA.

The CDR3 extends over 11 amino acids. Germline CDR1 reads SEHNR; CDR2 reads FQNEAQ (reference sequence). V dropped 5 bases and J dropped 6 bases, with 8 bases sitting between them. The specimen was peripheral blood. The clonotype originates from a man aged 55 to 70 with acute or convalescent COVID-19. This chain links TRBV7-9 with TRBJ2-7; no firm D call. The CDR3 DNA reads TGTGCCAGCAGCCCTTGGAGCGAGCAGTACTTC. It codes for CASSPWSEQYF. The full variable domain, rest sourced from reference TRBV7-9 and TRBJ2-7, is DTGVSQNPRHKITKRGQNVTFRCDPISEHNRLYWYRQTLGQGPEFLTYFQNEAQLEKSRLLSDRFSAERPKGSFSTLEIQRTEQGDSAMYLCASSPWSEQYFGPGTRLTVT.